This TCR beta chain derives from a study of T cell repertoires in cytomegalovirus infection. Across the whole study: In public TCR beta signatures, there were indications of both CMV infection and matching HLA type. Study-level points and caveats: Ex vivo responses were dominated by HLA-C-restricted CMV-specific TCR beta clonotypes. Carriage of CMV together with the relevant HLA was identifiable through cumulative public TCR beta family frequency.

TCRdb re-called the reads with MiXCR, one entry per CDR3 protein. This table has about 300,000 distinct CDR3 sequences, about a tenth appearing once. This clonotype was counted between two and nine times. Its specificity is not known. The CDR3 has 13 amino acids. Germline trimming cut 7 bases from V and 6 bases from J; bases unmatched to any gene: 9. Germline-derived CDR1 and CDR2 are SQVTM and ANQGSEA. The sequence derives from a human donor in good health (CMV status not recorded). Some clones in this sample may be carry-over from other donors' samples. The J gene is TRBJ2-1, the V gene TRBV29-1, with 7 bases identical to TRBD1. The source material was PBMCs. The DNA of the CDR3 is TGCAGCGGGGGGACAGTCCGACCCAATGAGCAGTTCTTC. Translated: CSGGTVRPNEQFF.